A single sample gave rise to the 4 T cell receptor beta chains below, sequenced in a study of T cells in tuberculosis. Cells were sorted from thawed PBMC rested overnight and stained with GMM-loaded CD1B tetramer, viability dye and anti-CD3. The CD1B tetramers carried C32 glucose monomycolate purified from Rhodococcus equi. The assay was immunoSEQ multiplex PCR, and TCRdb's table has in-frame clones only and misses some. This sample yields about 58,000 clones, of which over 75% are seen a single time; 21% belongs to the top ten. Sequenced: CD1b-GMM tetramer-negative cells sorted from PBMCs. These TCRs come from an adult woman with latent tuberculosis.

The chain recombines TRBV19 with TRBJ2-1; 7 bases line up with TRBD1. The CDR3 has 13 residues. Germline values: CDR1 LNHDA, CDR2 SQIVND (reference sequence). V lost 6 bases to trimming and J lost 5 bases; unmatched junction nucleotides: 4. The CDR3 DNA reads TGTGCCAGTAGCAGGGGGAGCCACAATGAGCAGTTCTTC. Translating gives CASSRGSHNEQFF.

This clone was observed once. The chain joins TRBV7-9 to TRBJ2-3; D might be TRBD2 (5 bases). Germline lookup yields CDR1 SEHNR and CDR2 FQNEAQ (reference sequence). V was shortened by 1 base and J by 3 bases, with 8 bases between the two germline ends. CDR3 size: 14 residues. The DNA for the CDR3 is TGTGCCAGCAGCTTAGAAGGGAGAACAGATACGCAGTATTTT. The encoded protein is CASSLEGRTDTQYF.

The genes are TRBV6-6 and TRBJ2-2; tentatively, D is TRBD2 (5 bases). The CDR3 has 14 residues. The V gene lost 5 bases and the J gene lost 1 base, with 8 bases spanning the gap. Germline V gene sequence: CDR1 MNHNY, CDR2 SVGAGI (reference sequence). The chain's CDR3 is CASSPLGNTGELFF. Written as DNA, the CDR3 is TGTGCCAGCAGTCCACTAGGGAACACCGGGGAGCTGTTTTTT.

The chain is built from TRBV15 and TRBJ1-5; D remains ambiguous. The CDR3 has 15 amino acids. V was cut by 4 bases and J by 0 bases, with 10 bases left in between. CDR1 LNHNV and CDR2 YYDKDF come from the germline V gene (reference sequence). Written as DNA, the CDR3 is TGTGCCACCAGCAAACCCCTCTATAGCAATCAGCCCCAGCATTTT. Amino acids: CATSKPLYSNQPQHF.